This record looks at one T cell receptor (beta chain) sequence and its context. The target antigen is unknown. The source of the sample is a study of T-cell memory formation after mild COVID-19. Study results and caveats: Second-wave clones reaching peak frequency on day 37 lacked confirmed SARS-CoV-2 specificity. Shrinking CD4+ clones resided mostly in CM and EM, and CD8+ ones in EMRA.

Sample barcodes and UMIs were carried by the TCR alpha and TCR beta cDNA libraries that 5'RACE generated with constant-segment primers. MiXCR, run by TCRdb on the 5' RACE reads, gives a single entry per CDR3 protein. The repertoire includes approximately 440,000 distinct CDR3 sequences, 15% to 20% of them detected once, and 7.5% to 10% sits in the top ten. V lost 2 bases and J 1 base, leaving 11 bases between the germline ends. The CDR3 extends over 15 amino acids. This rearrangement joins TRBV12-3 or TRBV12-4 to TRBJ1-2; a weak D match, TRBD1 (5 bases). Sequenced input: PBMCs or a T cell subset sorted from them (not recorded which). This clonotype was obtained from an adult woman who had mild COVID-19 (a few samples of this study predate the infection). Cell type and time point are not known. This CDR3 reads CASSLRDGVNYGYTF. CDR3 bases: TGTGCCAGCAGTTTAAGGGACGGGGTTAACTATGGCTACACCTTC.